A selection of T cell receptor beta chains follows, all from one sample in a study of identical twins. TCRdb reanalysed the 5' RACE reads using MiXCR and keeps one entry per CDR3 protein. This sample has approximately 250,000 distinct CDR3 sequences, with 5% to 7% found just once. These data also formed part of another study, on T cells expressing NK-cell markers.

What was sequenced was CD8+ T cells sorted from blood. The receptors originated from a woman between 18 and 30 years old in good health. Both conserved end residues are part of each CDR3. A D gene is named only where the DNA matches it firmly. The size of a clone is reported for some rows only, either as once, few or many, or as a class for expanded clones.

CDR3nt: TGTGCCAGGAAGATAGCCGGGCCCGAGACCCAGTACTTC; CDR3aa: CARKIAGPETQYF; j_gene: TRBJ2-5; v_gene: TRBV2; d_gene: .; abundance: few
CDR3nt: TGTGCCAGCAGTATATTAGCGGGGGGGTACAATGAGCAGTTCTTC; CDR3aa: CASSILAGGYNEQFF; j_gene: TRBJ2-1; v_gene: TRBV2; d_gene: TRBD2; abundance: many
CDR3nt: TGTGCCAGCAGTGAATATCAGACACTAGCCAATGAGCAGTTCTTC; CDR3aa: CASSEYQTLANEQFF; j_gene: TRBJ2-1; v_gene: TRBV25-1; d_gene: .; abundance: many
CDR3nt: TGTGCCAGCAGCTTAGAGGGACAGGGAGTTTACGAGCAGTACTTC; CDR3aa: CASSLEGQGVYEQYF; j_gene: TRBJ2-7; v_gene: TRBV11-2; d_gene: TRBD1; abundance: few
CDR3nt: TGTGCCAGCACCCCCTTCAGCGGGAGTCAGTACGAGCAGTACTTC; CDR3aa: CASTPFSGSQYEQYF; j_gene: TRBJ2-7; v_gene: TRBV12-3/TRBV12-4; d_gene: TRBD2; abundance: .
CDR3nt: TGCGCCAGCAGTGAGAGTGGTTCTAGCACAGATACGCAGTATTTT; CDR3aa: CASSESGSSTDTQYF; j_gene: TRBJ2-3; v_gene: TRBV10-1; d_gene: .; abundance: .
CDR3nt: TGTGCCAGCAGCTTAAGGACAGGGTCCGCAGATACGCAGTATTTT; CDR3aa: CASSLRTGSADTQYF; j_gene: TRBJ2-3; v_gene: TRBV7-6; d_gene: TRBD1; abundance: .
CDR3nt: TGTGCCAGCAGCGATAGGGACAGGAGTACGACAACTGAAGCTTTCTTT; CDR3aa: CASSDRDRSTTTEAFF; j_gene: TRBJ1-1; v_gene: TRBV6-1; d_gene: TRBD1; abundance: few
CDR3nt: TGTGCCAGCAGCTTGTCCAGCGGGGAACTCCATGAGCAGTTCTTC; CDR3aa: CASSLSSGELHEQFF; j_gene: TRBJ2-1; v_gene: TRBV7-9; d_gene: TRBD2; abundance: few
CDR3nt: TGTGCCAGCAGTTTCGACATGGCGGGGAGGAATGAGCAGTTCTTC; CDR3aa: CASSFDMAGRNEQFF; j_gene: TRBJ2-1; v_gene: TRBV6-5; d_gene: .; abundance: few
CDR3nt: TGTGCCAGCATGGAGGGGCTTAATGAAAAACTGTTTTTT; CDR3aa: CASMEGLNEKLFF; j_gene: TRBJ1-4; v_gene: TRBV12-3/TRBV12-4; d_gene: .; abundance: .
CDR3nt: TGTGCCAGCACCCTAACTAGCGGGACATACAATGAGCAGTTCTTC; CDR3aa: CASTLTSGTYNEQFF; j_gene: TRBJ2-1; v_gene: TRBV6-2/TRBV6-3; d_gene: TRBD2; abundance: .
CDR3nt: TGTGCCTGGAGTGTGGAAACAACCGGGGAGCTGTTTTTT; CDR3aa: CAWSVETTGELFF; j_gene: TRBJ2-2; v_gene: TRBV30; d_gene: .; abundance: .
CDR3nt: TGCGCCAGCAGCCCCAAGCTAGCGGGAGGAGGGGATGAGCAGTTCTTC; CDR3aa: CASSPKLAGGGDEQFF; j_gene: TRBJ2-1; v_gene: TRBV4-3; d_gene: TRBD2; abundance: .
CDR3nt: TGCGCCAGCAGCTCTGCGACTAGCGGGGGGCTATACGAGCAGTACTTC; CDR3aa: CASSSATSGGLYEQYF; j_gene: TRBJ2-7; v_gene: TRBV5-1; d_gene: TRBD2; abundance: .
CDR3nt: TGTGCTAGCAGCTTTTCGGTCGACCAAGAGACCCAGTACTTC; CDR3aa: CASSFSVDQETQYF; j_gene: TRBJ2-5; v_gene: TRBV7-7; d_gene: .; abundance: many
CDR3nt: TGTGCCAGCGAGAACCGGGACATCGACCAAGAGACCCAGTACTTC; CDR3aa: CASENRDIDQETQYF; j_gene: TRBJ2-5; v_gene: TRBV7-2; d_gene: .; abundance: .
CDR3nt: TGTGCCAGCACCCAAGGAAATGAGCAGTTCTTC; CDR3aa: CASTQGNEQFF; j_gene: TRBJ2-1; v_gene: TRBV11-3; d_gene: .; abundance: few
CDR3nt: TGTGCCATCAGTGAGACTAGCGGGAGTAATGCCGGGGAGCTGTTTTTT; CDR3aa: CAISETSGSNAGELFF; j_gene: TRBJ2-2; v_gene: TRBV10-3; d_gene: TRBD2; abundance: .
CDR3nt: TGCAGTGCTATAGTCACAGGACCTGCAGGCTACACCTTC; CDR3aa: CSAIVTGPAGYTF; j_gene: TRBJ1-2; v_gene: TRBV20-1; d_gene: .; abundance: few
CDR3nt: TGTGCCAGCAGCAGGGGAGGTCGCGAGCAGTACTTC; CDR3aa: CASSRGGREQYF; j_gene: TRBJ2-7; v_gene: TRBV9; d_gene: .; abundance: .